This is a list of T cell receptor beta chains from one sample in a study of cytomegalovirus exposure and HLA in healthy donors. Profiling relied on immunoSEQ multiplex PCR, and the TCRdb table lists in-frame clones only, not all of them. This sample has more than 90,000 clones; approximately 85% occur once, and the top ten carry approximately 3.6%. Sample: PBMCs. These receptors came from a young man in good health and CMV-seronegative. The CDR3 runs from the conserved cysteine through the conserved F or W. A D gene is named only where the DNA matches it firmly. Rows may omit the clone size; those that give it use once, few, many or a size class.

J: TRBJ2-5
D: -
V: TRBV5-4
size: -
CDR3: CASSAGGSWGETQYF
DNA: TGTGCCAGCTCCGCGGGTGGGAGTTGGGGAGAGACCCAGTACTTC

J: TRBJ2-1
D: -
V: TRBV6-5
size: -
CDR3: CASSTGPDNEQFF
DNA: TGTGCCAGCAGTACAGGGCCCGACAATGAGCAGTTCTTC

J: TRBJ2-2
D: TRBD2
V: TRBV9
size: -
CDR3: CASSVAAGGLTGELFF
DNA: TGTGCCAGCAGCGTAGCTGCGGGAGGCCTCACCGGGGAGCTGTTTTTT

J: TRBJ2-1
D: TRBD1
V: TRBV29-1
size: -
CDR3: CSVVGTGGWNEQFF
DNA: TGCAGCGTTGTGGGGACAGGGGGTTGGAATGAGCAGTTCTTC

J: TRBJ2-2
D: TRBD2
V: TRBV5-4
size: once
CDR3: CASSPPRRGTNTGELFF
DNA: TGTGCCAGCTCGCCCCCCCGGCGGGGGACCAACACCGGGGAGCTGTTTTTT

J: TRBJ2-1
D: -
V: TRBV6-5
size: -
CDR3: CASSYRAGVEQFF
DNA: TGTGCCAGCAGTTACCGGGCCGGGGTTGAGCAGTTCTTC

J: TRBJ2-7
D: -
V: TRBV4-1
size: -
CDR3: CASSQAGSYEQYF
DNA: TGCGCCAGCAGCCAGGCAGGGTCCTACGAGCAGTACTTC

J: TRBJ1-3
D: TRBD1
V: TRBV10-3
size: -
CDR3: CAISEEGTGEIISGNTIYF
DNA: TGTGCCATCAGTGAGGAGGGGACAGGGGAAATAATTTCTGGAAACACCATATATTTT

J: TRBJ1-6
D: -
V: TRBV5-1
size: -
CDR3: CASRGDSGGNSPLHF
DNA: TGCGCCAGCAGGGGAGACTCGGGGGGTAATTCACCCCTCCACTTT

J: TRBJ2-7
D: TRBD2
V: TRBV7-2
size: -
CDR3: CASSLVGSGISYEQYF
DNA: TGTGCCAGCAGCTTAGTCGGAAGCGGGATATCCTACGAGCAGTACTTC

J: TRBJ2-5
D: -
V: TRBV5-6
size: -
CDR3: CASSLDYYTQETQYF
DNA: TGTGCCAGCAGCTTGGATTACTACACCCAAGAGACCCAGTACTTC

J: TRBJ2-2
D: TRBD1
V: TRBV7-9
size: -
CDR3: CASSDTGDTGELFF
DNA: TGTGCCAGCAGCGACACAGGGGACACCGGGGAGCTGTTTTTT

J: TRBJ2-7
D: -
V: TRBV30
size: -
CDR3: CAWSFTSYEQYF
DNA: TGTGCCTGGAGTTTTACTAGCTACGAGCAGTACTTC

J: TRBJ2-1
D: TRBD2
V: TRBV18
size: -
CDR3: CASSPGLAGNEQFF
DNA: TGTGCCAGCTCACCGGGACTAGCCGGGAATGAGCAGTTCTTC

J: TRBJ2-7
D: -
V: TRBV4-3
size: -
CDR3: CASSQDGSTYEQYF
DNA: TGCGCCAGCAGCCAAGACGGGAGTACCTACGAGCAGTACTTC

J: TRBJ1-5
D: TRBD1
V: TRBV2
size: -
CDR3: CASSVPGGHQPQHF
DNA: TGTGCCAGCAGCGTTCCAGGGGGCCATCAGCCCCAGCATTTT